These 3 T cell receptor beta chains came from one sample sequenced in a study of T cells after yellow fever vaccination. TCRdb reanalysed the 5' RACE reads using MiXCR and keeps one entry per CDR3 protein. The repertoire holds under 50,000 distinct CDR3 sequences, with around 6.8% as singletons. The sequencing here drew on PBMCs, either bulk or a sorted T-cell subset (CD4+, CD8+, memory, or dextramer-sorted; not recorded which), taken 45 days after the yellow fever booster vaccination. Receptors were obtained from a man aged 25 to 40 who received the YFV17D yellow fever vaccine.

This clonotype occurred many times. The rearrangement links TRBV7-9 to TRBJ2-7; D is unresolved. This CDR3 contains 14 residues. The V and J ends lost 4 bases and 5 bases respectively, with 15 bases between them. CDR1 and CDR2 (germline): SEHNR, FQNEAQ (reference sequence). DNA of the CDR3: TGTGCCAGCAGCTCTTCAAATTTGGTAGACGAGCAGTACTTC. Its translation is CASSSSNLVDEQYF.

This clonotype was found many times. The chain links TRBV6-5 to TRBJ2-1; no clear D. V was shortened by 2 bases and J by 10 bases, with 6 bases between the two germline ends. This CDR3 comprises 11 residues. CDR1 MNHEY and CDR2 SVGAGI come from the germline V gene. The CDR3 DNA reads TGTGCCAGCAGTTACGCGCGGGAGCAGTTCTTC. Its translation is CASSYAREQFF.

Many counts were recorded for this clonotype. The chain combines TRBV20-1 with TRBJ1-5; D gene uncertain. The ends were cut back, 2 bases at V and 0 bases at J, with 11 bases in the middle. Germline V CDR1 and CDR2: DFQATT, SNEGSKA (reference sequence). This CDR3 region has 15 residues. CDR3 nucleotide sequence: TGCAGTGCTAGAACCCAGCGGGTTAGCAATCAGCCCCAGCATTTT. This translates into CSARTQRVSNQPQHF.